Below are 9 T cell receptor beta chains sequenced from a single sample in a study of shared clonotypes between healthy human individuals. Sequenced by immunoSEQ multiplex PCR; TCRdb stores in-frame clones only, minus some. This table has 950,000 to 1,100,000 clones, approximately 78% appearing once. The specimen was memory CD4+ T cells from PBMCs. Subset: CD45RA-negative fraction. The source is a man between 18 and 29 years old in good health. Some clones in this sample may be carry-over from other donors' samples.

Remarks on this clone: Different DNA sequences within this sample yield the same CDR3. The rearrangement uses TRBV7-9 and TRBJ2-2; D is unclear. V dropped 1 base and J dropped 3 bases, with 6 bases sitting between them. The germline V gene encodes CDR1 SEHNR and CDR2 FQNEAQ (reference sequence). CDR3 length: 14 amino acids. CDR3 residues: CASSLEGYTGELFF. CDR3 in DNA: TGTGCCAGCAGCTTAGAAGGGTACACCGGGGAGCTGTTTTTT.

Concerning this clone itself: The sample contains more than one DNA sequence encoding this CDR3. This chain links TRBV28 with TRBJ2-7, with 7 positions matching TRBD2. The CDR3 spans 14 residues. From germline, CDR1 is MDHEN and CDR2 SYDVKM. V was pared by 3 bases and J by 4 bases, with 6 bases of the junction left unmatched. The CDR3 loop is CASSLGGSRYEQYF. The CDR3 nucleotides are TGTGCCAGCAGTTTGGGGGGGTCCAGATACGAGCAGTACTTC.

Only a few counts were recorded for this clone. This may be a read error: a much more frequent sequence differs by one nucleotide. Distinct nucleotide sequences in the sample also encode this CDR3. The chain employs TRBV10-2 and TRBJ1-1, with D tentatively TRBD1 (5 bases). Per germline, CDR1 WSHSY and CDR2 SAAADI. The length of the CDR3 is 14 residues. The CDR3 here is CASSEPAGNTEAFF. CDR3 DNA sequence: TGTGCCAGCAGTGAGCCCGCAGGGAATACTGAAGCTTTCTTT.

Turning to this clone: This CDR3 is also generated by other DNA sequences in the sample. The V call is TRBV5-1, the J call TRBJ1-2, with no clear D. The germline gives CDR1 SGHRS, CDR2 YFSETQ. V lost 1 base to trimming and J lost 3 bases, with 7 bases between them. The CDR3 totals 13 residues. CDR3 DNA: TGCGCCAGCAGCTTGTCGGAAGACTATGGCTACACCTTC. Translating it yields CASSLSEDYGYTF.

This clone showed up just once. The chain is built from TRBV9 and TRBJ2-2, with 10 bases matching TRBD2. Trimming at V came to 3 bases and at J to 0 bases, leaving 14 bases not matched to a gene. The CDR3 is 20 amino acids. Germline CDR1 SGDLS, CDR2 YYNGEE. CDR3: CASSATTRPSGSSNTGELFF. As DNA, the CDR3 is TGTGCCAGCAGCGCGACAACTAGGCCTAGCGGGAGCTCGAACACCGGGGAGCTGTTTTTT.

The chain has TRBV5-1 and TRBJ2-2; 8 nucleotides agree with TRBD1. CDR3 size: 18 residues. Germline V gene lookup returns CDR1 SGHRS and CDR2 YFSETQ. The trim removed 1 base at V and 4 bases at J, leaving 12 bases unmatched. The CDR3 loop reads CASSLPSGGGSATGELFF. The CDR3 nucleotides are TGCGCCAGCAGCTTGCCCTCAGGGGGCGGGTCGGCCACCGGGGAGCTGTTTTTT.

The rearrangement links TRBV11-2 to TRBJ2-1; 8 nucleotides agree with TRBD1. The ends lost 1 base at V and 7 bases at J; junction bases unmatched: 6. The germline V gene encodes CDR1 SGHAT and CDR2 FQNNGV. This CDR3 has 15 amino acids. The CDR3 spells CASSLGQGNWNEQFF. The CDR3 DNA reads as TGTGCCAGCAGCTTAGGACAGGGGAACTGGAATGAGCAGTTCTTC. The whole variable domain, filled in from reference TRBV11-2 and TRBJ2-1, reads EAGVAQSPRYKIIEKRQSVAFWCNPISGHATLYWYQQILGQGPKLLIQFQNNGVVDDSQLPKDRFSAERLKGVDSTLKIQPAKLEDSAVYLCASSLGQGNWNEQFFGPGTRLTVL.

This clone has just a few counts. The chain uses TRBV4-1 and TRBJ1-5; a possible D gene is TRBD1 (5 bases). V was cut by 3 bases and J by 0 bases, with 12 bases left in between. This CDR3 region has 16 residues. The germline CDR1 and CDR2 sequences are MGHRA and YSYEKL. CDR3 residues: CASSQRQTISNQPQHF. The DNA for the CDR3 is TGCGCCAGCAGCCAGCGACAGACAATTAGCAATCAGCCCCAGCATTTT.

The chain links TRBV2 to TRBJ2-7; D remains ambiguous. Germline CDR1 and CDR2: SNHLY and FYNNEI. V was clipped by 6 bases and J by 5 bases, with 8 bases between them. The CDR3 is 11 amino acids. CDR3 residues: CASRLRDEQYF. The CDR3 region has the DNA TGTGCCAGCAGGCTGAGAGACGAGCAGTACTTC.